A single sample gave rise to the 13 T cell receptor beta chains below, sequenced in a study of cytomegalovirus exposure and HLA in healthy donors (dated by TCRdb to between 2016 and 2019). The library was produced with the immunoSEQ multiplex PCR assay. For the multiplex PCR, a mixture combining 60 forward primers for TCR Vbeta segments and 13 reverse primers for TCR Jbeta segments was used. TCRdb stores this immuneACCESS table with in-frame sequences only. Part of the clones is absent; in the studies checked, under half of the shortfall reflects unresolved V genes, and no reason is known for the rest. The sample table contains 150,000 to 200,000 clones; only one count was recorded for 70% to 80% of them. The ten largest account for roughly 1.2% of the sample. Sequencing was carried out using PBMCs. These receptors were collected from a woman between 45 and 60 years old in good health and CMV-seronegative.

This chain connects TRBV5-1 to TRBJ2-5; D might be TRBD1 (6 bases). Germline V lookup: CDR1 SGHRS, CDR2 YFSETQ. V was shortened by 1 base and J by 3 bases, with 13 bases between the two germline ends. CDR3 length: 15 residues. CDR3 nucleotide sequence: TGCGCCAGCAGCTTGTTCAGGGGTGGGGAAGAGACCCAGTACTTC. This codes for CASSLFRGGEETQYF.

The rearrangement uses TRBV5-4 and TRBJ2-5; tentatively, D is TRBD2 (6 bases). This CDR3 spans 14 amino acids. Germline V gene lookup returns CDR1 SGHNT and CDR2 YYREEE (reference sequence). V lost 2 bases and J lost 7, with 15 bases in between. The CDR3 region has the DNA TGTGCCAGCAGCTTCGAGCGGGCCCCAGGGACCCAGTACTTC. Translating it yields CASSFERAPGTQYF.

This chain connects TRBV5-1 to TRBJ2-1; a possible D gene is TRBD2 (6 bases). The germline V gene has CDR1 SGHRS and CDR2 YFSETQ. V gave up 2 bases and J gave up 6 bases, with 15 bases separating them. The CDR3 consists of 15 residues. The CDR3 sequence is CASSFNDWRGNEQFF. The DNA for the CDR3 is TGCGCCAGCAGCTTTAATGACTGGCGGGGCAATGAGCAGTTCTTC. The full variable domain, in which reference TRBV5-1 and TRBJ2-1 provide the parts outside the CDR3, is KAGVTQTPRYLIKTRGQQVTLSCSPISGHRSVSWYQQTPGQGLQFLFEYFSETQRNKGNFPGRFSGRQFSNSRSEMNVSTLELGDSALYLCASSFNDWRGNEQFFGPGTRLTVL.

The chain combines TRBV15 with TRBJ1-2; no definite D call. V lost 0 bases and J 0 bases, leaving 20 bases between the germline ends. The CDR3 runs 19 residues. CDR1 is LNHNV, CDR2 YYDKDF, per germline (reference sequence). The CDR3 nucleotides read TGTGCCACCAGCAGAGATCAAAGAGATGCTACCGTGACTAACTATGGCTACACCTTC. As protein: CATSRDQRDATVTNYGYTF.

The J gene is TRBJ2-2, the V gene TRBV7-6; 7 bases align to TRBD1. CDR1 and CDR2 (germline): SGHVS, FNYEAQ. The CDR3 extends over 17 amino acids. V lost 9 bases to trimming and J lost 2 bases; unmatched junction nucleotides: 15. The CDR3 coding sequence is TGTGCCAGAATGGGACAGTTTATAAGACTAAACACCGGGGAGCTGTTTTTT. Translated: CARMGQFIRLNTGELFF.

The chain joins TRBV19 to TRBJ2-7; the D is unclear. Germline values: CDR1 LNHDA, CDR2 SQIVND (reference sequence). The CDR3 runs 13 residues. Trimming took 3 bases from V and 5 from J, leaving 11 bases between them. CDR3 in amino acids: CASSIDNGDEQYF. The DNA for the CDR3 is TGTGCCAGTAGTATTGACAACGGCGACGAGCAGTACTTC.

This chain links TRBV20-1 with TRBJ2-3; possibly TRBD2 for D (6 bases). V shed 8 bases and J shed 5 bases, with 11 bases lying between them. Germline-derived CDR1 and CDR2 are DFQATT and SNEGSKA (reference sequence). The CDR3 extends over 11 amino acids. CDR3 nucleotide sequence: TGCAGTCCCCTCGGGAGAGATACGCAGTATTTT. It encodes CSPLGRDTQYF.

The genes are TRBV7-8 and TRBJ2-5; 7 positions agree with TRBD1. The CDR3 covers 15 residues. CDR1 is SGHVS and CDR2 is FQNEAQ in the germline V gene. V shed 6 bases, J shed 2 bases, and the junction held 9 bases outside the gene matches. Written as DNA, the CDR3 is TGTGCCAGCAGATATATCCAGGGGGTTCAAGAGACCCAGTACTTC. It yields the protein CASRYIQGVQETQYF.

The gene calls are TRBV30 and TRBJ2-1; D call uncertain. V was shortened by 0 bases and J by 0 bases, with 12 bases between the two germline ends. The germline gives CDR1 GTSNPN, CDR2 SVGIG (reference sequence). The CDR3 is made up of 16 amino acids. CDR3 in DNA: TGTGCCTGGAGTGTTTCTTTAATGAGCTCCTACAATGAGCAGTTCTTC. It encodes CAWSVSLMSSYNEQFF.

Note on this clone: At one boundary the junction diverges from the germline segment, which might be a read error. The same CDR3 also results from other DNA sequences found in this sample. This chain joins TRBV10-3 and TRBJ1-6; the D is unclear. The germline V gene encodes CDR1 ENHRY and CDR2 SYGVKD. The CDR3 has 16 amino acids. CDR3 in DNA: TGTGCCATCAGTGCCGTAGAAGAGTCCTATAATTCCCCCCTCCACTTT. It translates to CAISAVEESYNSPLHF.

V gene TRBV7-2 combines with J gene TRBJ2-5; D possibly corresponds to TRBD2 (5 bases). In germline, CDR1 is SGHTA, CDR2 FQGNSA. The CDR3 has 12 amino acids. V shed 5 bases and J shed 5 bases, with 9 bases lying between them. CDR3: CASSEREETQYF. The CDR3 nucleotides are TGTGCCAGCAGCGAAAGGGAGGAGACCCAGTACTTC.

The chain joins TRBV5-8 to TRBJ2-4, with 7 bases lining up with TRBD1. The junction had 4 bases not matched to a gene; V was cut back by 6 bases and J by 1 base. The CDR3 is 14 amino acids. Germline CDR1 reads SGHTS; CDR2 reads YDEGEE. Here the CDR3 reads CASTTQGAKNIQYF. The CDR3 nucleotides are TGTGCCAGCACAACACAGGGGGCCAAAAACATTCAGTACTTC.

The chain joins TRBV10-2 to TRBJ1-6, with 8 bases lining up with TRBD1. Looked up from germline, CDR1 is WSHSY and CDR2 is SAAADI. V gave up 1 base and J gave up 6 bases; unmatched junction bases: 2. The CDR3 length is 15 residues. The CDR3 loop reads CASSEYQGANSPLHF. CDR3 DNA: TGCGCCAGCAGTGAGTACCAGGGGGCTAATTCACCCCTCCACTTT.